The clone carrying this TCR beta chain was counted only a few times. The antigen is unknown. The data derive from a study of CD8 T cells in ankylosing spondylitis. Study-wide results and caveats: Reactive arthritis synovial fluid and blood were previously reported to contain some motif variants. Apparently characteristic of ankylosing spondylitis blood was a TCR beta motif (about eight highly homologous variants).

V dropped 4 bases and J dropped 6 bases, with 16 bases sitting between them. The CDR3 covers 14 residues. Germline lookup yields CDR1 SGHRS and CDR2 YFSETQ. In TCRdb, the 5' RACE reads were re-called with MiXCR into one record per CDR3 protein. Among fewer than 550,000 distinct CDR3 sequences listed, under 5.5% were seen once. This chain joins TRBV5-1 and TRBJ2-5; D may be TRBD1 or TRBD2 (6 bases each). This receptor was identified in a male donor with ankylosing spondylitis. Sequencing input: blood, either unsorted or a sorted T cell fraction (not recorded which). CDR3 bases: TGCGCCAGCAGCCCCGGGGGCCCAGCCCAGACCCAGTACTTC. Translating it yields CASSPGGPAQTQYF. Together with reference TRBV5-1 and TRBJ2-5, the CDR3 gives the full variable domain: KAGVTQTPRYLIKTRGQQVTLSCSPISGHRSVSWYQQTPGQGLQFLFEYFSETQRNKGNFPGRFSGRQFSNSRSEMNVSTLELGDSALYLCASSPGGPAQTQYFGPGTRLLVL.